Following are 17 T cell receptor beta chains from one sample sequenced in a study of radiation and T cells in renal cell carcinoma. Indicated time point: baseline pretreatment blood. Noted treatment: 15 Gy SBRT to primary tumor, nephrectomy 4 weeks later. The repertoire was sequenced with immunoSEQ multiplex PCR; TCRdb's copy has only in-frame clones and lacks some. The sample records 100,000 to 150,000 clones, approximately 80% being singletons. Sequenced material: blood, taken from a patient whose treatment included radiotherapy and nephrectomy. Source of these receptors: a woman aged 60-75 years with renal cell carcinoma.

V is TRBV6-1 and J is TRBJ1-5; D uncertain. Germline CDR1 reads MNHNS; CDR2 reads SASEGT. With 8 bases removed from V and 2 bases from J, the gap between germline ends came to 7 bases. CDR3 size: 12 residues. The CDR3 nucleotides read TGTGCCAGCGGTAGTGGCAATCAGCCCCAGCATTTT. Encoded protein: CASGSGNQPQHF.

The rearrangement links TRBV4-1 to TRBJ1-1; D is possibly TRBD1 (5 bases). V gave up 4 bases and J gave up 1 base, with 13 bases separating them. The CDR3 spans 15 residues. CDR1 is MGHRA, CDR2 YSYEKL, per germline. CDR3 region: CASSPRGGTNTEAFF. The CDR3 region has the DNA TGCGCCAGCAGCCCTAGGGGAGGGACGAACACTGAAGCTTTCTTT.

The J gene is TRBJ1-5, the V gene TRBV27, with D uncertain. Germline V gives CDR1 MNHEY, CDR2 SMNVEV (reference sequence). The V end lost 2 bases, the J end lost 0 bases, and 8 bases lay between the germline ends. This CDR3 spans 15 amino acids. CDR3 nucleotide sequence: TGTGCCAGCAGTTTAGCCGGTTATAGCAATCAGCCCCAGCATTTT. As protein: CASSLAGYSNQPQHF.

The genes are TRBV18 and TRBJ1-2; TRBD1 aligns across 9 bases. This CDR3 is 15 amino acids long. Germline lookup yields CDR1 KGHSH and CDR2 LQKENI. After removal of 3 bases from V and 3 bases from J, the junction contained 5 bases not matched to a gene. The CDR3 bases are TGTGCCAGCTCACCGGGGGACAGGGAGCACTATGGCTACACCTTC. Encoded protein: CASSPGDREHYGYTF.

This chain's CDR3 is CASSGGTSGRTPTDTQYF. The DNA for the CDR3 is TGTGCCAGCAGCGGGGGGACTAGCGGAAGAACCCCGACAGATACGCAGTATTTT. V is TRBV9 and J is TRBJ2-3; TRBD2 matches 11 bases. This CDR3 is 18 amino acids long. The ends lost 3 bases at V and 3 bases at J; junction bases unmatched: 12. Germline values: CDR1 SGDLS, CDR2 YYNGEE.

The CDR3 DNA follows: TGTGCCAGTAGTGGAGATAACTATGGCTACACCTTC. Its protein is CASSGDNYGYTF. The V and J genes are TRBV19 and TRBJ1-2; D unclear. The V gene's germline CDR1 is LNHDA and CDR2 SQIVND (reference sequence). CDR3 length: 12 residues. The V end was cut by 5 bases, the J end by 1 base, with 5 bases between.

The chain is built from TRBV4-1 and TRBJ2-1; 11 nucleotides align to TRBD2. The CDR3 sequence is 15 residues long. V dropped 3 bases and J dropped 6; count of bases not matched to a gene: 4. Germline CDR1 and CDR2: MGHRA and YSYEKL. CDR3 in amino acids: CASSQPTSGSNEQFF. In nucleotides, the CDR3 is TGCGCCAGCAGCCAGCCAACTAGCGGGAGCAATGAGCAGTTCTTC.

J is TRBJ2-7 and V is TRBV28; 13 positions agree with TRBD2. V dropped 5 bases and J dropped 3; count of bases not matched to a gene: 10. Germline V CDR1 and CDR2: MDHEN, SYDVKM. This CDR3 contains 17 residues. The CDR3, as DNA: TGTGCCAGCAGTATCGGACTAGCGGGAGCTTTTAGCTACGAGCAGTACTTC. Translation: CASSIGLAGAFSYEQYF.

The rearrangement uses TRBV2 and TRBJ1-5; the D is unclear. Trimming took off 4 bases at V and 4 bases at J, with 5 bases between the two ends. This CDR3 comprises 12 residues. In germline, CDR1 is SNHLY, CDR2 FYNNEI. The CDR3 protein is CASSVGNQPQHF. DNA for the CDR3: TGTGCCAGCAGTGTGGGGAATCAGCCCCAGCATTTT.

The chain combines TRBV5-1 with TRBJ2-3, with D possibly TRBD2 on 5 matching bases. Germline lookup yields CDR1 SGHRS and CDR2 YFSETQ. This CDR3 comprises 15 residues. Trimming cost V 4 bases and J 4 bases, with 16 bases left between them. The CDR3 reads CASSHLGEGADTQYF. For the CDR3, the DNA is TGCGCCAGCAGCCACTTGGGCGAGGGTGCAGATACGCAGTATTTT. Full variable domain (rest looked up from reference TRBV5-1 and TRBJ2-3): KAGVTQTPRYLIKTRGQQVTLSCSPISGHRSVSWYQQTPGQGLQFLFEYFSETQRNKGNFPGRFSGRQFSNSRSEMNVSTLELGDSALYLCASSHLGEGADTQYFGPGTRLTVL.

This rearrangement joins TRBV5-1 to TRBJ1-2; perhaps TRBD1 as D (5 bases). Trimming cost V 2 bases and J 6 bases, with 8 bases left between them. This CDR3 contains 12 residues. Germline-derived CDR1 and CDR2 are SGHRS and YFSETQ. The CDR3 reads CASSLAGDGYTF. The CDR3 nucleotides read TGCGCCAGCAGCTTAGCGGGGGATGGCTACACCTTC.

This chain connects TRBV9 to TRBJ2-1; the D gene could be TRBD1 or TRBD2 (5 bases each). This CDR3 has 17 amino acids. Germline V gene lookup returns CDR1 SGDLS and CDR2 YYNGEE. V shed 0 bases and J shed 5 bases, with 18 bases lying between them. CDR3 sequence: CASSVVATLRGDNEQFF. CDR3 DNA sequence: TGTGCCAGCAGCGTAGTAGCGACCTTAAGGGGCGACAATGAGCAGTTCTTC.

This chain joins TRBV6-5 and TRBJ1-5; no firm D call. The CDR3 is 13 residues long. Trimming removed 7 bases at V and 2 bases at J, with 9 bases between. From germline, CDR1 is MNHEY and CDR2 SVGAGI. In DNA form, the CDR3 reads TGTGCCAGCACCTCCTGGGGCAATCAGCCCCAGCATTTT. Translated: CASTSWGNQPQHF.

The gene calls are TRBV5-1 and TRBJ2-3, with D hard to call. V was trimmed by 0 bases and J by 0 bases, leaving 11 bases between them. CDR3 length: 16 amino acids. Looked up from germline, CDR1 is SGHRS and CDR2 is YFSETQ. The CDR3 region is CASSLALERSTDTQYF. In DNA, the CDR3 is TGCGCCAGCAGCTTGGCTCTGGAAAGAAGCACAGATACGCAGTATTTT.

The rearrangement uses TRBV30 and TRBJ1-5, with D tentatively TRBD1 (6 bases). This CDR3 region has 15 residues. V gave up 2 bases and J gave up 3 bases, with 14 bases separating them. Germline V CDR1 and CDR2: GTSNPN, SVGIG (reference sequence). CDR3 nucleotides: TGTGCCTGGAGTTCCGGGACACCTTACAATCAGCCCCAGCATTTT. Its protein product is CAWSSGTPYNQPQHF.

DNA of the CDR3: TGTGCCAGCAGCAGAAAGACTGAAGCTTTCTTT. The encoded protein is CASSRKTEAFF. The rearrangement uses TRBV6-1 and TRBJ1-1; D gene ambiguous. V dropped 6 bases and J dropped 5 bases, with 7 bases sitting between them. Germline V gene sequence: CDR1 MNHNS, CDR2 SASEGT. This CDR3 contains 11 residues.

This chain connects TRBV30 to TRBJ1-5; D call uncertain. The V gene lost 2 bases and the J gene lost 3 bases, with 11 bases spanning the gap. The germline CDR1 and CDR2 sequences are GTSNPN and SVGIG (reference sequence). This CDR3 contains 14 residues. CDR3 DNA sequence: TGTGCCTGGAGTAGAGGAAGGGACAATCAGCCCCAGCATTTT. Protein product: CAWSRGRDNQPQHF.